This TCR beta chain derives from a study of patients and donors after allogeneic stem cell transplantation. MiXCR, applied by TCRdb to the RT-PCR reads, yields one record per CDR3 protein. The sample yields 150,000 to 200,000 distinct CDR3 sequences, about 40% seen once. V was clipped by 7 bases and J by 9 bases; unmatched bases: 10. Germline V gives CDR1 SQVTM, CDR2 ANQGSEA. This CDR3 is 13 amino acids long. The source material was blood, either unsorted or a sorted T cell fraction (not recorded which). This receptor was taken from a human donor who was either an allogeneic HSCT recipient or a stem cell or donor lymphocyte infusion donor (not recorded which). It is not recorded whose cells these are; they may come from a transplant donor. The rearrangement uses TRBV29-1 and TRBJ2-1; TRBD2 matches 9 bases. DNA for the CDR3: TGCAGCGGCGCCTTTAGCGGGAGTTCTGAGCAGTTCTTC. Its protein product is CSGAFSGSSEQFF.